Following are 11 T cell receptor beta chains from one sample sequenced in a study of T-cell memory formation after mild COVID-19. From the 5' RACE reads, TCRdb called clonotypes with MiXCR, one entry per CDR3 protein. Of roughly 200,000 distinct CDR3 sequences detected, approximately 16% appear once; the ten largest clones hold 2% to 2.5%. The specimen was PBMCs or a T cell subset sorted from them (not recorded which). These TCRs come from an adult woman who had mild COVID-19 (a few samples of this study predate the infection). Cell type and time point are not known.

This chain connects TRBV2 to TRBJ2-7, with 11 bases identical to TRBD2. CDR1 SNHLY and CDR2 FYNNEI come from the germline V gene. With 6 bases clipped from V and 6 bases from J, the junction kept 16 bases outside the gene matches. The CDR3 is 17 amino acids. The CDR3 nucleotides read TGTGCCAGCAGCGAGGACCCAAGGACTAGCGGGTGGGGCGAGCAGTACTTC. As protein: CASSEDPRTSGWGEQYF.

This clonotype came up a few times. The chain uses TRBV12-3 or TRBV12-4 and TRBJ2-1, with D possibly TRBD2 on 6 matching bases. The CDR3 is made up of 12 amino acids. Trimming took 6 bases from V and 12 from J, leaving 15 bases between them. CDR3 in DNA: TGTGCCAGCAGCCAGGACTATAGGGCGCAGTTCTTC. This gives the protein CASSQDYRAQFF.

The chain uses TRBV7-9 and TRBJ2-1; a weak D match, TRBD2 (6 bases). Deletions cut 5 bases from V and 3 bases from J, with 14 bases between. The CDR3 sequence is 15 residues long. The germline V gene has CDR1 SEHNR and CDR2 FQNEAQ (reference sequence). Written as DNA, the CDR3 is TGTGCCAGCAGCCCGCGGGGCGGGGTCTACAATGAGCAGTTCTTC. Translation: CASSPRGGVYNEQFF.

V usage is TRBV24-1 and J usage is TRBJ1-1; no clear D. This CDR3 comprises 13 residues. Looked up from germline, CDR1 is KGHDR and CDR2 is SFDVKD. Trimming took off 7 bases at V and 0 bases at J, with 8 bases between the two ends. The CDR3 sequence: CATRRGMNTEAFF. The DNA of the CDR3 is TGTGCCACCAGGAGAGGCATGAACACTGAAGCTTTCTTT.

This clonotype showed up just a few times. The chain couples TRBV20-1 to TRBJ2-4; the D gene is possibly TRBD2 (5 bases). V lost 0 bases and J 0 bases, leaving 12 bases between the germline ends. The CDR3 contains 16 residues. Germline values: CDR1 DFQATT, CDR2 SNEGSKA (reference sequence). CDR3 sequence reads: CSARDKPGLAKNIQYF. CDR3 DNA sequence: TGCAGTGCTAGAGATAAGCCAGGACTAGCCAAAAACATTCAGTACTTC.

In this sample, this clonotype turned up a few times. The CDR3 region is CASSLGGTAGDIQYF. CDR3 DNA: TGTGCCAGCAGCCTAGGGGGGACCGCCGGCGACATTCAGTACTTC. The gene calls are TRBV5-4 and TRBJ2-4; possibly TRBD1 or TRBD2 for D (6 bases each). Trimming removed 4 bases from V and 8 bases from J, with 19 bases in between. The CDR3 spans 15 residues. The germline gives CDR1 SGHNT, CDR2 YYREEE (reference sequence).

This clonotype was seen a handful of times. The chain has TRBV7-6 and TRBJ2-3; D is undetermined. V was pared by 3 bases and J by 4 bases, with 11 bases between. Germline values: CDR1 SGHVS, CDR2 FNYEAQ. The CDR3 has 14 amino acids. The CDR3 loop is CASSFQLAADTQYF. In DNA form, the CDR3 reads TGTGCCAGCAGCTTCCAATTGGCGGCAGATACGCAGTATTTT.

The chain carries TRBV5-1 and TRBJ2-4, with TRBD2 as a possible D gene (5 bases). Deletions cut 4 bases from V and 1 base from J, with 15 bases between. The CDR3 loop spans 16 amino acids. Germline values: CDR1 SGHRS, CDR2 YFSETQ. CDR3 DNA sequence: TGCGCCAGCAGCCCCCCGGTTGGCGGGGCCAAAAACATTCAGTACTTC. As protein: CASSPPVGGAKNIQYF.

The rearrangement uses TRBV20-1 and TRBJ2-7; 10 bases agree with TRBD2. The CDR3 loop spans 15 amino acids. Trimming cost V 6 bases and J 5 bases; bases outside gene matches: 13. Germline V gene lookup returns CDR1 DFQATT and CDR2 SNEGSKA (reference sequence). This CDR3 is CSACHSGGADDEQYF. The CDR3 DNA reads TGCAGTGCCTGCCACAGCGGGGGGGCTGACGACGAGCAGTACTTC.

This chain uses TRBV29-1 with TRBJ1-2; tentatively, D is TRBD1 (5 bases). V was pared by 5 bases and J by 6 bases, with 13 bases between. The CDR3 length is 12 residues. In germline, CDR1 is SQVTM, CDR2 ANQGSEA. The CDR3 nucleotides are TGCAGCGTTCGCGGCGACAGTGATGGCTACACCTTC. Translated, it gives CSVRGDSDGYTF.

This clonotype was observed a handful of times. The gene calls are TRBV7-9 and TRBJ1-1; D call uncertain. Germline CDR1 SEHNR, CDR2 FQNEAQ (reference sequence). V lost 0 bases and J 1 base, leaving 15 bases between the germline ends. The CDR3 is made up of 17 amino acids. This chain's CDR3 is CASSLALAAWGNTEAFF. CDR3 bases: TGTGCCAGCAGCTTAGCTTTGGCCGCCTGGGGGAACACTGAAGCTTTCTTT.